A single sample gave rise to the 10 T cell receptor beta chains below, sequenced in a study of control samples from healthy donors and cancer patients (TCRdb year 2020). Libraries were prepared through the immunoSEQ multiplex PCR assay. TCRdb stores this immuneACCESS table with in-frame sequences only. Part of the clones is absent; in the studies checked, under half of the shortfall reflects unresolved V genes, and no reason is known for the rest. This sample holds 95,000 to 150,000 clones; approximately 88% were observed only once. 3% to 4% of the sample rests with the top ten. The sequenced material came from blood. The source is a man between 35 and 55 years old in good health.

The chain is built from TRBV28 and TRBJ2-7, with 7 bases that match TRBD1. This CDR3 is 12 amino acids long. V trimming: 5 bases; J trimming: 3 bases; junction bases outside the gene matches: 1. Germline V lookup: CDR1 MDHEN, CDR2 SYDVKM. Here the CDR3 reads CASSRTGYEQYF. Written as DNA, the CDR3 is TGTGCCAGCAGTCGGACAGGCTACGAGCAGTACTTC.

The rearrangement links TRBV7-2 to TRBJ2-4; possibly TRBD1 or TRBD2 for D (7 bases each). The CDR3 consists of 17 residues. Germline CDR1 and CDR2: SGHTA and FQGNSA. Trimming removed 4 bases from V and 6 bases from J, with 22 bases in between. This chain's CDR3 is CASSSNKRGRGGNIQYF. As DNA, the CDR3 is TGTGCCAGCAGCTCCAACAAAAGGGGGCGCGGGGGAAACATTCAGTACTTC.

The chain combines TRBV19 with TRBJ1-2; the D gene is possibly TRBD1 (5 bases). V was pared by 5 bases and J by 5 bases, with 12 bases between. This CDR3 has 13 amino acids. The germline V gene encodes CDR1 LNHDA and CDR2 SQIVND (reference sequence). The CDR3 reads CASSRDGRYGYTF. CDR3 DNA: TGTGCCAGTAGTCGGGACGGGAGGTATGGCTACACCTTC. Based on the CDR3 plus reference TRBV19 and TRBJ1-2, the full variable domain is DGGITQSPKYLFRKEGQNVTLSCEQNLNHDAMYWYRQDPGQGLRLIYYSQIVNDFQKGDIAEGYSVSREKKESFPLTVTSAQKNPTAFYLCASSRDGRYGYTFGSGTRLTVV.

The CDR3 loop is CASSQGRTQSKNIQYF. The CDR3 DNA follows: TGTGCCAGCAGCCAAGGGAGAACCCAATCCAAAAACATTCAGTACTTC. The J gene is TRBJ2-4, the V gene TRBV3-1 (or the pseudogene TRBV3-2); D is unclear. The CDR3 sequence is 16 residues long. Germline V lookup: CDR1 LGHDT, CDR2 YNNKEL (reference sequence). V lost 1 base to trimming and J lost 2 bases, with 12 bases between them.

The chain employs TRBV4-1 and TRBJ2-3; D is undetermined. Germline V gene lookup returns CDR1 MGHRA and CDR2 YSYEKL. There are 17 residues in the CDR3. V was pared by 3 bases and J by 0 bases, with 16 bases between. The CDR3 reads CASSQIQEFTSTDTQYF. The CDR3 DNA reads TGCGCCAGCAGCCAGATTCAGGAATTCACTAGCACAGATACGCAGTATTTT.

The table lists this clone with a few counts. CDR3 DNA: TGTGCCAGCTCTCCCTGGGCTAGCGGGGTCAATGAGCAGTTCTTC. Translating gives CASSPWASGVNEQFF. The rearrangement links TRBV6-5 to TRBJ2-1; TRBD2 matches 9 bases. The CDR3 is 15 amino acids. Germline CDR1 reads MNHEY; CDR2 reads SVGAGI. V lost 8 bases, J lost 6 bases, and 11 bases stayed unmatched.

The chain uses TRBV2 and TRBJ2-7; 7 bases align to TRBD1. V lost 2 bases to trimming and J lost 2 bases; unmatched junction nucleotides: 6. This CDR3 has 15 amino acids. From germline, CDR1 is SNHLY and CDR2 FYNNEI. CDR3 in amino acids: CASSESWQGAYEQYF. In nucleotides, the CDR3 is TGTGCCAGCAGTGAATCTTGGCAGGGGGCCTACGAGCAGTACTTC.

This chain connects TRBV4-2 to TRBJ1-3; possible D gene TRBD1, 5 bases. Germline V gene sequence: CDR1 LGHNA, CDR2 YNFKEQ. V lost 1 base to trimming and J lost 2 bases, with 9 bases between them. CDR3 length equals 15 residues. The CDR3 DNA follows: TGTGCCAGCAGCCAAGTCGTGGGGGCTGGAAACACCATATATTTT. This codes for CASSQVVGAGNTIYF.

This chain uses TRBV4-2 with TRBJ1-2; unclear D gene. This CDR3 region has 16 residues. Germline loops: CDR1 LGHNA, CDR2 YNFKEQ. Trimming took off 1 base at V and 0 bases at J, with 12 bases between the two ends. The CDR3 DNA follows: TGTGCCAGCAGCCAAGGACTAAGCCCCTCTAACTATGGCTACACCTTC. Translated, it gives CASSQGLSPSNYGYTF.

V gene TRBV29-1 combines with J gene TRBJ2-5; the D call may be TRBD1 or TRBD2 (5 bases each). The CDR3 sequence is 12 residues long. Germline assignment: CDR1 SQVTM and CDR2 ANQGSEA. The V end was cut by 4 bases, the J end by 1 base, with 7 bases between. CDR3 protein: CSVGGSQETQYF. CDR3 DNA: TGCAGCGTTGGGGGGAGCCAAGAGACCCAGTACTTC.